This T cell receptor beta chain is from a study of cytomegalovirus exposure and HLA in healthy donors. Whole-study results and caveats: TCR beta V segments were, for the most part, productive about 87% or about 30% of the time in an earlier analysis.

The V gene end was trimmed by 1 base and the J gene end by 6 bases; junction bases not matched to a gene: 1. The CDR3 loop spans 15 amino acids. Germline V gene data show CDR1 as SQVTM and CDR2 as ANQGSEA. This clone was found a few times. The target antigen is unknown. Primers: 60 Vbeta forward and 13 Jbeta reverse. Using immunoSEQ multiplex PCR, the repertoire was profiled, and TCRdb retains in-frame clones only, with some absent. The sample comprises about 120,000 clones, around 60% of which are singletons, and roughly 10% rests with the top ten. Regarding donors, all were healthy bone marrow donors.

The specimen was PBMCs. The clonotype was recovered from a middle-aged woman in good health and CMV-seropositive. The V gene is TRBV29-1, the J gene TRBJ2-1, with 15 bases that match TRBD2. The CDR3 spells CSVEGTSGRGNEQFF. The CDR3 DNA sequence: TGCAGCGTTGAAGGGACTAGCGGGAGGGGCAATGAGCAGTTCTTC.